This T cell receptor (beta chain) was retrieved from a study of blood T cell repertoires in COVID-19. In the study overall: In each case, the material was cDNA or gDNA derived from T cells, B-cell-depleted T cells, or PBMCs.

Seattle-derived patients entered the study during active infection and were followed longitudinally. Trimming cost V 4 bases and J 7 bases, with 11 bases left between them. Germline lookup yields CDR1 LGHNA and CDR2 YNFKEQ. CDR3 size: 14 residues. Authors' methods: Estimation of nucleated cell counts was performed using reference gene primer amplification. TCRdb keeps only in-frame clones here, not all; method: immunoSEQ multiplex PCR. V and J calls and clone size are given by that table; D and trimming were obtained from the DNA. Of some 140,000 clones detected, roughly 83% appear once; the ten largest clones hold 12%.

Sequencing was performed on peripheral blood. This receptor was taken from a woman aged 60-75 years with COVID-19, enrolled during active disease. The chain combines TRBV4-2 with TRBJ1-6; D is unresolved. The CDR3 reads CASSLRESNSPLHF. Here the CDR3 DNA reads TGTGCCAGCAGCCTCCGGGAATCCAATTCACCCCTCCACTTT.